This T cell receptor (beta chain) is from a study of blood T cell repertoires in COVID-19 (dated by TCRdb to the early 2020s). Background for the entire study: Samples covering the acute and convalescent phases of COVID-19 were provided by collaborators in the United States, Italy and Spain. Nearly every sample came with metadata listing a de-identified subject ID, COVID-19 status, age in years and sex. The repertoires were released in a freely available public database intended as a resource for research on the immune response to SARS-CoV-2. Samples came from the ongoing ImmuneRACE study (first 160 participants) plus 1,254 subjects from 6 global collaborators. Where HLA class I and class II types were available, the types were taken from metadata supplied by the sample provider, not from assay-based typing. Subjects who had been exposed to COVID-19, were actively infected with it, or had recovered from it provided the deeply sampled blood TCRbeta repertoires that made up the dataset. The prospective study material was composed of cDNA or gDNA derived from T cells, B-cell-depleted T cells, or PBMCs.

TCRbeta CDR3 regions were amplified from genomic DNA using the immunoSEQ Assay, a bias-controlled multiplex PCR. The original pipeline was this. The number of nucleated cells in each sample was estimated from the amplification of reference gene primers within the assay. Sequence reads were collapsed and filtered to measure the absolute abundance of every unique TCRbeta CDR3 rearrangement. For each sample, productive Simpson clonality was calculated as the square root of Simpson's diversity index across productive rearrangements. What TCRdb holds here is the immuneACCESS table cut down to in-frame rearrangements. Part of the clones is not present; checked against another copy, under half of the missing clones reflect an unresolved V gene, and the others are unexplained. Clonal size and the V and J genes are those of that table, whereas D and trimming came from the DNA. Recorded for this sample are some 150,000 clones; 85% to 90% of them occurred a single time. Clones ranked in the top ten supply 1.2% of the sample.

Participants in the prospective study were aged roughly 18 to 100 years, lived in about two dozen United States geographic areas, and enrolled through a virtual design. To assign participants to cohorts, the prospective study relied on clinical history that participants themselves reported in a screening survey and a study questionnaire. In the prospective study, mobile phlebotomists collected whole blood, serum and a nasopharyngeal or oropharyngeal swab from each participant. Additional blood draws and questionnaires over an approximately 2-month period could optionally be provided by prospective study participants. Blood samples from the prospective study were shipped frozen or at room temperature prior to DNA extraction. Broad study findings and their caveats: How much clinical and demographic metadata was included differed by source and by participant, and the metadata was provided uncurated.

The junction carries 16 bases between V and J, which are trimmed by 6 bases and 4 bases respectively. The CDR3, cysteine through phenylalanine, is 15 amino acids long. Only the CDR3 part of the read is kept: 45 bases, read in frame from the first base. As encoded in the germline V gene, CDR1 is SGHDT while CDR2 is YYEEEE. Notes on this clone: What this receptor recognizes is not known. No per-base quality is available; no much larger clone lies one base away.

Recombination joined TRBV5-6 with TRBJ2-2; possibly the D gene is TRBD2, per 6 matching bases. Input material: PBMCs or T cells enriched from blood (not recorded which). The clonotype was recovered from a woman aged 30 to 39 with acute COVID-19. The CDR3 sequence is CASTNGGKSTGELFF. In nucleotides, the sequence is TGTGCCAGCACCAATGGAGGGAAGAGCACCGGGGAGCTGTTTTTT.